These 21 T cell receptor beta chains share one sample of origin, sequenced in a study of CD8 T cells in ankylosing spondylitis. TCRdb re-called the 5' RACE reads through MiXCR, storing one row per CDR3 protein. Of about 140,000 distinct CDR3 sequences in the sample, 7.5% to 9.5% were seen once. The material sequenced was synovial fluid, either unsorted or a sorted T cell fraction (not recorded which). The receptors were sampled from a male donor with ankylosing spondylitis.

This clonotype was recorded a few times. The chain has TRBV20-1 and TRBJ2-1; 7 bases agree with TRBD2. CDR1 and CDR2 from the germline V gene are DFQATT and SNEGSKA (reference sequence). The J segment lost 7 bases and the V segment lost 0 bases, leaving 6 bases of the junction unmatched. This CDR3 has 14 residues. In DNA form, the CDR3 reads TGCAGTGCTAGAGAGCGGGAGACAAGGAATGAGCAGTTCTTC. Amino acids: CSARERETRNEQFF.

V usage is TRBV5-1 and J usage is TRBJ2-5; a weak D match, TRBD1 (6 bases). Germline V lookup: CDR1 SGHRS, CDR2 YFSETQ. Deletions cut 3 bases from V and 5 bases from J, with 17 bases between. The CDR3 runs to 15 residues. In nucleotides, the CDR3 is TGCGCCAGCAGCTCAATGGCAGGGGCAGGGGAGACCCAGTACTTC. Its protein is CASSSMAGAGETQYF.

The table lists this clonotype with a few counts. In nucleotides, the CDR3 is TGTGCCAGCAGCTTAGACGAGGGAAACTATGGCTACACCTTC. This encodes CASSLDEGNYGYTF. The V and J genes are TRBV7-6 and TRBJ1-2; the D is unclear. V was shortened by 1 base and J by 2 bases, with 8 bases between the two germline ends. This CDR3 has 14 residues. Germline CDR1 and CDR2: SGHVS and FNYEAQ.

This clonotype was detected many times. The chain is built from TRBV28 and TRBJ2-5; the match to TRBD2 covers 14 bases. Germline CDR1 MDHEN, CDR2 SYDVKM. The J segment lost 5 bases and the V segment lost 5 bases, leaving 10 bases of the junction unmatched. The CDR3 contains 17 residues. CDR3 residues: CASSVGTSGSIGETQYF. The CDR3 nucleotides read TGTGCCAGCAGTGTCGGGACTAGCGGGAGTATAGGGGAGACCCAGTACTTC.

Judged by abundance, this clonotype is medium-sized. V gene TRBV7-9 combines with J gene TRBJ2-1; D ambiguous. V shed 3 bases and J shed 10 bases, with 7 bases lying between them. This CDR3 has 11 amino acids. Looked up from germline, CDR1 is SEHNR and CDR2 is FQNEAQ (reference sequence). The CDR3 loop reads CASSFRAEQFF. CDR3 DNA: TGTGCCAGCAGCTTTAGGGCCGAGCAGTTCTTC.

This clonotype was picked up one time. V gene TRBV7-8 combines with J gene TRBJ1-4, with D uncertain. The germline V gene has CDR1 SGHVS and CDR2 FQNEAQ. Trimming removed 5 bases at V and 11 bases at J, with 24 bases between. There are 16 residues in the CDR3. In nucleotides, the CDR3 is TGTGCCAGCAGCCCAGATCTGCATGGGTTATTAGGGAAACTGTTTTTT. This gives the protein CASSPDLHGLLGKLFF.

As concerns this clonotype: This may be a read error, as it is one base from a much larger clone. The V call is TRBV7-9, the J call TRBJ1-4; D is ambiguous. Germline V CDR1 and CDR2: SEHNR, FQNEAQ (reference sequence). The CDR3 length is 14 residues. Written as DNA, the CDR3 is TGTGCCAGCAGCTTAAGTCGCTCAGGTGAAAAACTGTATTTT. Its translation: CASSLSRSGEKLYF.

This clonotype was counted many times. The J gene is TRBJ1-6, the V gene TRBV7-2; 7 nucleotides line up with TRBD1. The junction had 3 bases not matched to a gene; V was cut back by 3 bases and J by 7 bases. Germline CDR1 is SGHTA and CDR2 is FQGNSA. This CDR3 region has 14 residues. CDR3 bases: TGTGCCAGCAGCTTCAGGGGGGGGAATTCACCCCTCCACTTT. Its protein product is CASSFRGGNSPLHF.

This clonotype occurred many times. This chain joins TRBV20-1 and TRBJ2-3; no clear D gene. The CDR3 consists of 11 residues. The V end lost 6 bases, the J end lost 5 bases, and 9 bases lay between the germline ends. Germline assignment: CDR1 DFQATT and CDR2 SNEGSKA (reference sequence). The CDR3 DNA reads TGCAGTGCCGAAGTAGTAGATACGCAGTATTTT. Translating gives CSAEVVDTQYF.

This clonotype was observed at least ten times. The rearrangement links TRBV7-2 to TRBJ2-2; the D is unclear. Germline V lookup: CDR1 SGHTA, CDR2 FQGNSA. This CDR3 contains 14 residues. Deletions cut 1 base from V and 4 bases from J, with 7 bases between. The CDR3 sequence: CASSLGYTTGELFF. The DNA of the CDR3 is TGTGCCAGCAGCTTAGGGTACACCACCGGGGAGCTGTTTTTT.

The CDR3 loop reads CASSYPPGGLGQPQHF. CDR3 DNA: TGTGCCAGCAGTTACCCCCCAGGGGGGCTCGGTCAGCCCCAGCATTTT. This sequence joins TRBV6-5 and TRBJ1-5; 7 bases match TRBD1. Germline CDR1 is MNHEY and CDR2 is SVGAGI. Trimming removed 2 bases from V and 6 bases from J; junction bases left unmatched: 10. The CDR3 has 16 amino acids.

This clonotype came up many times. This chain links TRBV18 with TRBJ2-1; 8 positions agree with TRBD1. Germline V gene data show CDR1 as KGHSH and CDR2 as LQKENI. The CDR3 runs 14 residues. The V segment lost 3 bases and the J segment 8 bases; nucleotides outside the gene matches: 6. The CDR3 reads CASSPNYRGYEQFF. CDR3 sequence (DNA): TGTGCCAGCTCACCGAACTACAGGGGGTATGAGCAGTTCTTC.

There are a few counts of this clonotype. This chain joins TRBV6-2 or TRBV6-3 and TRBJ1-5; D is possibly TRBD1 (5 bases). This CDR3 has 18 residues. CDR1 and CDR2 from the germline V gene are MNHEY and SVGEGT. Trimming shortened V by 0 bases and J by 7 bases, and 22 bases separated the two germline ends. CDR3: CASSYSKPQGGGRQPQHF. DNA of the CDR3: TGTGCCAGCAGTTACTCGAAGCCTCAAGGCGGGGGACGGCAGCCCCAGCATTTT.

The genes are TRBV20-1 and TRBJ2-5; perhaps TRBD2 as D (5 bases). CDR1 is DFQATT, CDR2 SNEGSKA, per germline (reference sequence). Trimming cost V 0 bases and J 2 bases, with 10 bases left between them. CDR3 length: 14 residues. CDR3 amino acids: CSARDSGDQETQYF. The CDR3 nucleotides are TGCAGTGCTAGAGACAGCGGAGATCAAGAGACCCAGTACTTC.

This rearrangement joins TRBV20-1 to TRBJ1-1; D possibly corresponds to TRBD1 (5 bases). The germline V and J ends were trimmed by 3 bases and 5 bases, with 10 bases remaining between them. This CDR3 region has 12 residues. Germline values: CDR1 DFQATT, CDR2 SNEGSKA (reference sequence). The CDR3 nucleotides are TGCAGTGCTAGGGCAGGGTGGACTGAAGCTTTCTTT. Protein sequence: CSARAGWTEAFF.

V gene TRBV4-1 combines with J gene TRBJ2-1; D not certain. The germline gives CDR1 MGHRA, CDR2 YSYEKL. V lost 1 base to trimming and J lost 9 bases, with 10 bases between them. This CDR3 region has 13 residues. In DNA form, the CDR3 reads TGCGCCAGCAGCCAAGTGTCCAACTCTGAGCAGTTCTTC. Amino acid sequence: CASSQVSNSEQFF.

Ten or more counts support this clonotype. The chain employs TRBV7-2 and TRBJ2-2, with TRBD1 matching 7 bases. V trimming: 6 bases; J trimming: 3 bases; junction bases outside the gene matches: 7. CDR3 length equals 15 residues. Looked up from germline, CDR1 is SGHTA and CDR2 is FQGNSA. The CDR3 sequence: CASSFFDRDTGELFF. The CDR3 DNA sequence: TGTGCCAGCAGTTTCTTCGACAGGGACACCGGGGAGCTGTTTTTT.

This clonotype showed up many times. DNA of the CDR3: TGCAGCGTCGGCACAGGGGGCGGTTACAATGAGCAGTTCTTC. Protein sequence: CSVGTGGGYNEQFF. The chain is built from TRBV29-1 and TRBJ2-1; TRBD1 matches 9 bases. The trim removed 6 bases at V and 4 bases at J, leaving 7 bases unmatched. Germline V gene lookup returns CDR1 SQVTM and CDR2 ANQGSEA. This CDR3 region has 14 residues.

This clonotype has ten or more counts. The rearrangement uses TRBV14 and TRBJ1-1; D gene uncertain. Germline CDR1 and CDR2: SGHDN and FVKESK. The CDR3 has 13 residues. V was cut by 4 bases and J by 5 bases, with 11 bases left in between. CDR3 loop: CASSPRPLTEAFF. The DNA for the CDR3 is TGTGCCAGCAGCCCCCGGCCTTTGACTGAAGCTTTCTTT. The whole variable domain, filled in from reference TRBV14 and TRBJ1-1, reads EAGVTQFPSHSVIEKGQTVTLRCDPISGHDNLYWYRRVMGKEIKFLLHFVKESKQDESGMPNNRFLAERTGGTYSTLKVQPAELEDSGVYFCASSPRPLTEAFFGQGTRLTVV.

This chain uses TRBV20-1 with TRBJ2-3, with 9 bases matching TRBD2. The CDR3 covers 17 residues. The germline V gene encodes CDR1 DFQATT and CDR2 SNEGSKA (reference sequence). V lost 1 base to trimming and J lost 2 bases; unmatched junction nucleotides: 10. Written as DNA, the CDR3 is TGCAGTGCTAGAGGAGGACAGCGGGGGGCACCCACAGATACGCAGTATTTT. Translation gives CSARGGQRGAPTDTQYF.

In its sample, this clonotype was seen many times. This chain connects TRBV7-2 to TRBJ2-7; TRBD1 matches at 10 bases. The trim removed 4 bases at V and 4 bases at J, leaving 4 bases unmatched. CDR3 length: 14 residues. Germline CDR1 is SGHTA and CDR2 is FQGNSA. CDR3 sequence reads: CASSSRDRGYEQYF. The CDR3 nucleotides are TGTGCCAGCAGCTCCCGGGACAGGGGTTACGAGCAGTACTTC.